This T cell receptor beta chain was observed in a study of cytomegalovirus exposure and HLA in healthy donors. On this clone itself: The antigen remains undetermined.

Study-wide results and caveats: Compared with the roughly 700-donor mean, an Asian-associated ancestry cluster reportedly had fewer N-insertions, according to a later analysis. Analyses of presence/absence relied on an assumption of roughly uniform sequencing depth across donors. In vitro checks showed that a few CMV-associated chains really do target CMV antigens.

The CDR3 is 13 residues long. Germline V lookup: CDR1 MDHEN, CDR2 SYDVKM. Unmatched junction bases numbered 3, after V lost 5 bases and J lost 2 bases. The study ran its PCR with 60 Vbeta and 13 Jbeta primers. The protocol was immunoSEQ multiplex PCR, while the TCRdb copy is restricted to in-frame clones and leaves out a portion. Of 150,000 or so clones in the sample, approximately 80% are singletons; the top ten hold around 13%. Sequenced: PBMCs. This rearrangement joins TRBV28 to TRBJ2-7, with TRBD1 matching 7 bases. This clonotype was sampled from a man aged 35-49 years in good health and CMV-seropositive. CDR3 in DNA: TGTGCCAGCAGTCCGACAGGGACCTACGAGCAGTACTTC. Protein product: CASSPTGTYEQYF.